Listed here are 30 T cell receptor beta chains from one sample, sequenced in a study of T cells in Graves' hyperthyroidism and ophthalmopathy. Researchers amplified the TCR beta CDR3 regions from RNA transcripts. The primer set for the first-round RT-PCR of the TCR CDR3 was HTBI. TCRdb ran MiXCR on the multiplex PCR reads and lists one entry per CDR3 protein. The table lists under 450,000 distinct CDR3 sequences, 13% of them singletons. Input material: blood. These receptors were collected from a man aged 30-40 years with Graves' hyperthyroidism that later progressed to Graves' ophthalmopathy.

This clonotype has at least ten counts. The chain links TRBV18 to TRBJ2-5; 7 bases are a match to TRBD2. The CDR3 spans 13 residues. Unmatched junction bases numbered 1, after V lost 3 bases and J lost 3 bases. Germline lookup yields CDR1 KGHSH and CDR2 LQKENI. The CDR3 protein is CASSPGTKETQYF. DNA of the CDR3: TGTGCCAGCTCACCCGGGACTAAAGAGACCCAGTACTTC.

This clonotype was detected ten times or more. This chain links TRBV12-3 or TRBV12-4 with TRBJ1-1, with unresolved D. Trimming removed 6 bases from V and 0 bases from J, with 20 bases in between. The CDR3 is 17 residues long. The CDR3 sequence: CASSPILWGRMNTEAFF. In DNA form, the CDR3 reads TGTGCCAGCAGCCCTATTTTATGGGGTCGGATGAACACTGAAGCTTTCTTT.

This clonotype was seen ten or more times. The chain couples TRBV11-2 to TRBJ1-1, with D hard to call. This CDR3 has 14 residues. Germline V gene data show CDR1 as SGHAT and CDR2 as FQNNGV. Trimming removed 3 bases at V and 5 bases at J, with 13 bases between. The chain's CDR3 is CASSFGLVQTEAFF. The DNA for the CDR3 is TGTGCCAGCAGCTTTGGATTGGTACAGACTGAAGCTTTCTTT.

This clonotype was seen many times. J is TRBJ1-6 and V is TRBV7-9; 9 bases match TRBD1. The CDR3 is 14 residues long. Per the germline V gene, CDR1 is SEHNR and CDR2 is FQNEAQ (reference sequence). V trimming: 6 bases; J trimming: 6 bases; junction bases outside the gene matches: 3. This CDR3 is CASSSQGANSPLHF. For the CDR3, the DNA is TGTGCCAGCAGTTCACAGGGGGCTAATTCACCCCTCCACTTT. The whole variable domain, remainder taken from reference TRBV7-9 and TRBJ1-6, is DTGVSQNPRHKITKRGQNVTFRCDPISEHNRLYWYRQTLGQGPEFLTYFQNEAQLEKSRLLSDRFSAERPKGSFSTLEIQRTEQGDSAMYLCASSSQGANSPLHFGNGTRLTVT.

This clonotype was seen only a few times. V gene TRBV19 combines with J gene TRBJ2-3, with TRBD2 matching over 9 bases. Germline V gene lookup returns CDR1 LNHDA and CDR2 SQIVND (reference sequence). The trim removed 2 bases at V and 4 bases at J, leaving 4 bases unmatched. The CDR3 consists of 15 residues. CDR3 residues: CASSIRAGGADTQYF. The CDR3 DNA reads as TGTGCCAGTAGTATAAGAGCGGGGGGTGCAGATACGCAGTATTTT. Supplemented by reference TRBV19 and TRBJ2-3, the full variable domain reads DGGITQSPKYLFRKEGQNVTLSCEQNLNHDAMYWYRQDPGQGLRLIYYSQIVNDFQKGDIAEGYSVSREKKESFPLTVTSAQKNPTAFYLCASSIRAGGADTQYFGPGTRLTVL.

This sequence joins TRBV18 and TRBJ1-5; D gene unclear. V was clipped by 6 bases and J by 7 bases, with 13 bases between them. CDR1 and CDR2 (germline): KGHSH, LQKENI. CDR3 size: 13 residues. The CDR3 nucleotides read TGTGCCAGCTCGTCGGGAAGTGAACAGCCCCAGCATTTT. It codes for CASSSGSEQPQHF.

The genes are TRBV6-5 and TRBJ1-2; 9 bases are shared with TRBD1. This CDR3 contains 15 residues. CDR1 MNHEY and CDR2 SVGAGI come from the germline V gene. After removal of 0 bases from V and 5 bases from J, the junction contained 4 bases not matched to a gene. CDR3 in amino acids: CASSYSGTGIYGYTF. DNA of the CDR3: TGTGCCAGCAGTTACTCCGGGACAGGGATTTATGGCTACACCTTC.

This clonotype is a singleton in its sample. The J gene is TRBJ2-1, the V gene TRBV19; D is ambiguous. The V and J ends lost 1 base and 3 bases respectively, with 7 bases between them. Germline loops: CDR1 LNHDA, CDR2 SQIVND (reference sequence). This CDR3 has 14 residues. CDR3 bases: TGTGCCAGTAGTATAGGGAAGGTCTACAATGAGCAGTTCTTC. Residues: CASSIGKVYNEQFF.

This clonotype was observed many times. The J gene is TRBJ1-4, the V gene TRBV28; TRBD1 aligns across 8 bases. This CDR3 has 14 amino acids. V was clipped by 2 bases and J by 8 bases; unmatched bases: 4. Germline lookup yields CDR1 MDHEN and CDR2 SYDVKM. CDR3 protein: CASSLRQGREKLFF. The CDR3, as DNA: TGTGCCAGCAGTTTACGACAGGGGAGGGAAAAACTGTTTTTT.

In its sample, this clonotype was seen many times. CDR3 in DNA: TGTGCCAACCAGAACAGGGGGATAACTTCACCCCTCCACTTT. This gives the protein CANQNRGITSPLHF. The chain is built from TRBV7-3 and TRBJ1-6; TRBD1 matches at 8 bases. CDR1 is SGHTA, CDR2 FQGTGA, per germline. V lost 10 bases to trimming and J lost 9 bases; unmatched junction nucleotides: 11. The CDR3 is 14 amino acids.

This clonotype was counted ten times or more. The gene calls are TRBV10-3 and TRBJ1-5, with D hard to call. Trimming pared 0 bases from V and 6 bases from J, leaving 15 bases between. Germline V CDR1 and CDR2: ENHRY, SYGVKD. CDR3 length: 16 amino acids. The CDR3 reads CAISESVGMGFQPQHF. The CDR3 DNA sequence: TGTGCCATCAGTGAGTCGGTGGGAATGGGCTTTCAGCCCCAGCATTTT.

This clonotype was recorded a few times. The rearrangement joins TRBV7-9 to TRBJ1-1; tentatively, D is TRBD1 (5 bases). Trimming removed 11 bases from V and 1 base from J, with 8 bases in between. Germline V CDR1 and CDR2: SEHNR, FQNEAQ (reference sequence). The CDR3 spans 11 residues. CDR3 sequence: CALGGNTEAFF. The CDR3 DNA follows: TGTGCCCTTGGGGGGAACACTGAAGCTTTCTTT. Full variable domain (missing parts from reference TRBV7-9 and TRBJ1-1): DTGVSQNPRHKITKRGQNVTFRCDPISEHNRLYWYRQTLGQGPEFLTYFQNEAQLEKSRLLSDRFSAERPKGSFSTLEIQRTEQGDSAMYLCALGGNTEAFFGQGTRLTVV.

Concerning this clonotype itself: It may be a read error: a sequence one base away is much more abundant. The genes are TRBV7-2 and TRBJ1-2; 7 positions agree with TRBD1. The CDR3 runs 17 residues. V shed 1 base and J 2 bases; nucleotides not matched to a gene: 10. Germline CDR1 and CDR2: SGHTA and FQGNSA. CDR3 region: CASSLGGGQRQNYGYTF. The CDR3 nucleotides read TGTGCCAGCAGCTTAGGCGGGGGACAGAGACAAAACTATGGCTACACCTTC.

This clonotype was detected ten times or more. The rearrangement joins TRBV5-1 to TRBJ2-3, with D possibly being TRBD1 or TRBD2 (5 bases each). From germline, CDR1 is SGHRS and CDR2 YFSETQ. Trimming took 4 bases from V and 10 from J, leaving 16 bases between them. The CDR3 runs 13 residues. CDR3 amino acids: CASSPRDLQAQYF. In nucleotides, the CDR3 is TGCGCCAGCAGCCCTCGGGACCTACAAGCGCAGTATTTT.

This clonotype came up many times. J is TRBJ2-5 and V is TRBV14; D ambiguous. The CDR3 totals 16 residues. Germline loops: CDR1 SGHDN, CDR2 FVKESK. Trimming removed 4 bases from V and 5 bases from J, with 20 bases in between. The CDR3 sequence: CASSPRTIRLQETQYF. CDR3 nucleotide sequence: TGTGCCAGCAGCCCGCGGACCATCAGGCTTCAGGAGACCCAGTACTTC.

This clonotype showed up many times. V is TRBV5-1 and J is TRBJ2-1; unclear D gene. Germline lookup yields CDR1 SGHRS and CDR2 YFSETQ. This CDR3 has 11 residues. V was shortened by 1 base and J by 10 bases, with 6 bases between the two germline ends. The CDR3 DNA reads as TGCGCCAGCAGCTTGACAAAAGAGCAGTTCTTC. It yields the protein CASSLTKEQFF.

This clonotype was observed a handful of times. The CDR3 loop reads CASSPLKGADYGYTF. In DNA form, the CDR3 reads TGTGCCAGCTCACCACTTAAGGGGGCTGACTATGGCTACACCTTC. The chain employs TRBV18 and TRBJ1-2, with TRBD1 matching over 7 bases. J lost 3 bases, V lost 1 base, and 5 bases had no gene match. This CDR3 is 15 amino acids long. Germline V CDR1 and CDR2: KGHSH, LQKENI.

At least ten counts were recorded for this clonotype. The V gene is TRBV28, the J gene TRBJ1-2; 8 bases agree with TRBD1. V lost 2 bases to trimming and J lost 4 bases; unmatched junction nucleotides: 9. Germline-derived CDR1 and CDR2 are MDHEN and SYDVKM. CDR3 length equals 16 residues. CDR3 nucleotide sequence: TGTGCCAGCAGTTTAACGGTCAGGGGGCCGGGCTATGGCTACACCTTC. Protein product: CASSLTVRGPGYGYTF.

This clonotype was observed many times. The V and J genes are TRBV27 and TRBJ2-7; possibly TRBD2 for D (5 bases). V lost 0 bases, J lost 1 base, and 10 bases lay in between. The CDR3 covers 15 residues. The germline V gene encodes CDR1 MNHEY and CDR2 SMNVEV (reference sequence). DNA of the CDR3: TGTGCCAGCAGTTTATCGATTGGGGAGTCCTACGAGCAGTACTTC. It codes for CASSLSIGESYEQYF.

This clonotype has at least ten counts. V usage is TRBV7-9 and J usage is TRBJ2-5; the match to TRBD1 covers 7 bases. Trimming took 8 bases from V and 2 from J; bases not matched to a gene: 17. The V gene's germline CDR1 is SEHNR and CDR2 FQNEAQ (reference sequence). This CDR3 is built from 17 residues. This CDR3 is CASSPLTGSSTQETQYF. DNA for the CDR3: TGTGCCAGCTCCCCCCTGACAGGGTCTTCGACTCAAGAGACCCAGTACTTC.

Ten or more counts support this clonotype. The V and J genes are TRBV2 and TRBJ1-1; D remains ambiguous. Germline V gene sequence: CDR1 SNHLY, CDR2 FYNNEI. With 7 bases removed from V and 1 base from J, the gap between germline ends came to 10 bases. The CDR3 is 13 residues long. CDR3 nucleotides: TGTGCCAGCATACTGATGGGGAACACTGAAGCTTTCTTT. This encodes CASILMGNTEAFF.

This clonotype appeared many times. The gene calls are TRBV28 and TRBJ2-5; D is perhaps TRBD1 (6 bases). The V and J ends lost 6 bases and 5 bases respectively, with 16 bases between them. Germline assignment: CDR1 MDHEN and CDR2 SYDVKM. CDR3 length: 14 residues. The CDR3 region is CASSLWTEKETQYF. Written as DNA, the CDR3 is TGTGCCAGCAGCCTGTGGACAGAAAAGGAGACCCAGTACTTC.

Many counts were recorded for this clonotype. The chain carries TRBV27 and TRBJ2-6; D unclear. V was pared by 1 base and J by 0 bases, with 4 bases between. Germline V gene sequence: CDR1 MNHEY, CDR2 SMNVEV (reference sequence). There are 15 residues in the CDR3. CDR3 DNA sequence: TGTGCCAGCAGTTTATGGACCTCTGGGGCCAACGTCCTGACTTTC. Translation gives CASSLWTSGANVLTF.

This clonotype has a handful of counts. The chain joins TRBV4-2 to TRBJ1-1; D is uncertain. In germline, CDR1 is LGHNA, CDR2 YNFKEQ. V was cut by 0 bases and J by 7 bases, with 6 bases left in between. This CDR3 comprises 12 residues. The CDR3 protein is CASSQDGSEAFF. In nucleotides, the CDR3 is TGTGCCAGCAGCCAAGACGGGAGTGAAGCTTTCTTT.

V gene TRBV4-1 combines with J gene TRBJ2-2; D might be TRBD2 (7 bases). CDR1 is MGHRA and CDR2 is YSYEKL in the germline V gene. The CDR3 length is 18 residues. V was trimmed by 4 bases and J by 5 bases, leaving 23 bases between them. CDR3 protein: CASSRTLARGAGTGELFF. The CDR3 DNA sequence: TGCGCCAGCAGCCGGACTCTAGCCCGGGGGGCGGGGACCGGGGAGCTGTTTTTT.

The chain employs TRBV7-9 and TRBJ2-2, with 8 bases aligning to TRBD2. Trimming cost V 3 bases and J 0 bases; bases outside gene matches: 3. CDR3 size: 16 residues. Germline loops: CDR1 SEHNR, CDR2 FQNEAQ (reference sequence). In DNA, the CDR3 is TGTGCCAGCAGCTTGGGGCGGGGGGCGAACACCGGGGAGCTGTTTTTT. This gives the protein CASSLGRGANTGELFF.

On this clonotype itself: One junction end disagrees with the germline gene, perhaps due to a read error. This chain joins TRBV5-1 and TRBJ2-3; 7 bases agree with TRBD1. The CDR3 spans 14 residues. In germline, CDR1 is SGHRS, CDR2 YFSETQ. As DNA, the CDR3 is TGCGCCAGCAGTTTGGGGACAGAGTCAGATACGCAGTATTTT. Protein: CASSLGTESDTQYF.

This clonotype was seen at least ten times. The genes are TRBV5-6 and TRBJ1-5; D may be TRBD1 (6 bases). The CDR3 sequence is 16 residues long. Trimming left V 1 base short and J 0 bases short, with 11 bases between. The V gene's germline CDR1 is SGHDT and CDR2 YYEEEE. The CDR3 protein is CASSLNRVFSNQPQHF. The CDR3 DNA reads as TGTGCCAGCAGCTTGAACAGGGTCTTTAGCAATCAGCCCCAGCATTTT.

This clonotype has ten or more counts. The chain combines TRBV11-3 with TRBJ1-3; D gene unclear. The length of the CDR3 is 13 residues. The germline V and J ends were trimmed by 5 bases and 8 bases, with 13 bases remaining between them. CDR1 is SGHNT and CDR2 is YENEEA in the germline V gene. The CDR3 DNA is TGTGCCAGCAGCCTACAACAGACTTACACCATATATTTT. Translated, it gives CASSLQQTYTIYF.

This sequence joins TRBV6-2 or TRBV6-3 and TRBJ2-5; the D gene could be TRBD1 or TRBD2 (5 bases each). Trimming shortened V by 2 bases and J by 0 bases, and 10 bases separated the two germline ends. The V gene's germline CDR1 is MNHEY and CDR2 SVGEGT. The CDR3 is 15 amino acids. The CDR3 here is CASSYTPGHQETQYF. The CDR3 DNA reads TGTGCCAGCAGTTACACACCGGGACACCAAGAGACCCAGTACTTC.